This T cell receptor (beta chain) was sequenced for a study of CD8+CD57+ T cells in acquired aplastic anemia. CDR1 and CDR2 (germline): SQVTM, ANQGSEA. The CDR3 is 10 amino acids. Trimming removed 6 bases from V and 10 bases from J, with 11 bases in between. TCR beta VDJ combinations and CDR3 sequences were profiled from genomic DNA. Using its own MiXCR run on the reads, TCRdb lists one record per CDR3 protein. The data show over 150,000 distinct CDR3 sequences, with around 75% seen just once and 40% to 60% held by the top ten. Flow cytometry had shown expanded CD8+CD57+ cells in the patients chosen for sequencing.

V is TRBV29-1 and J is TRBJ2-3, with no clear D. This TCR came from a human donor with aplastic anemia. The specimen sequenced was sorted CD4+, CD8+, or CD8+CD57+ T cells (not recorded which) from PBMCs. CDR3 in DNA: TGCAGCGTGGCAGAAAAGGCGCAGTATTTT. Amino acids: CSVAEKAQYF.